Below are 24 T cell receptor beta chains sequenced from a single sample in a study of blood T cell dynamics during melanoma immunotherapy. TCRdb's copy holds only in-frame clones and misses some; the assay was immunoSEQ multiplex PCR. The profile covers 6,000 to 8,000 clones, with 60% to 85% appearing a single time and less than 35% taken by the ten largest. Time point in this sample: pre-treatment baseline. The sample here was blood, taken from a patient treated with checkpoint blockade. Receptors were obtained from a human donor with melanoma.

This clone has more than one count but fewer than ten. The chain links TRBV4-2 to TRBJ2-1; D might be TRBD1 or TRBD2, each matching 5 bases. With 7 bases removed from V and 5 bases from J, the gap between germline ends came to 15 bases. This CDR3 spans 14 amino acids. Germline CDR1 reads LGHNA; CDR2 reads YNFKEQ. The CDR3 reads CASKTSGTHNEQFF. In nucleotides, the CDR3 is TGTGCCAGCAAAACTTCCGGGACGCACAATGAGCAGTTCTTC.

The gene calls are TRBV7-9 and TRBJ2-1, with D uncertain. The CDR3 spans 12 residues. From germline, CDR1 is SEHNR and CDR2 FQNEAQ (reference sequence). The germline V and J ends were trimmed by 11 bases and 7 bases, with 15 bases remaining between them. The CDR3 bases are TGTGCCTACTCATTGGGTACGAATGAGCAGTTCTTC. Translation: CAYSLGTNEQFF.

The V call is TRBV9, the J call TRBJ1-2; TRBD1 might be the D (5 bases). This CDR3 is 14 amino acids long. V shed 3 bases and J shed 7 bases, with 16 bases lying between them. The germline CDR1 and CDR2 sequences are SGDLS and YYNGEE. The CDR3, as DNA: TGTGCCAGCAGCGAGAACTTGGGGGTTTCTGGCTACACCTTC. The encoded protein is CASSENLGVSGYTF.

The rearrangement uses TRBV10-2 and TRBJ2-7; the match to TRBD2 covers 7 bases. Germline trimming cut 4 bases from V and 4 bases from J; bases unmatched to any gene: 7. This CDR3 is 14 amino acids long. Germline assignment: CDR1 WSHSY and CDR2 SAAADI. The CDR3 protein is CASSAGGGYYEQYF. CDR3 in DNA: TGCGCCAGCAGTGCTGGCGGGGGATATTACGAGCAGTACTTC.

V usage is TRBV5-1 and J usage is TRBJ2-6, with D unresolved. The CDR3 has 16 residues. The germline gives CDR1 SGHRS, CDR2 YFSETQ. Trimming pared 6 bases from V and 0 bases from J, leaving 13 bases between. As DNA, the CDR3 is TGCGCCAGCATCCCCGTCGCAGGCTCTGGGGCCAACGTCCTGACTTTC. As protein: CASIPVAGSGANVLTF.

The chain has TRBV5-8 and TRBJ1-3; D not resolved. This CDR3 is built from 13 residues. Germline V gene data show CDR1 as SGHTS and CDR2 as YDEGEE. V was pared by 5 bases and J by 4 bases, with 10 bases between. The CDR3 DNA reads as TGTGCCAGCAGACCCGTCCCGGGAAACACCATATATTTT. Encoded protein: CASRPVPGNTIYF. Full variable domain (missing parts from reference TRBV5-8 and TRBJ1-3): EAGVTQSPTHLIKTRGQQATLRCSPISGHTSVYWYQQALGLGLQFLLWYDEGEERNRGNFPPRFSGRQFPNYSSELNVNALELEDSALYLCASRPVPGNTIYFGEGSWLTVV.

CDR3 nucleotide sequence: TGTGCCAGCAGTCCAAGCGGGAGGGGGGAAGATACGCAGTATTTT. Its translation: CASSPSGRGEDTQYF. V is TRBV6-5 and J is TRBJ2-3, with 10 bases identical to TRBD2. The CDR3 extends over 15 amino acids. The V gene end was trimmed by 5 bases and the J gene end by 5 bases; junction bases not matched to a gene: 7. Germline lookup yields CDR1 MNHEY and CDR2 SVGAGI.

J is TRBJ2-7 and V is TRBV5-1; D perhaps matches TRBD2 (6 bases). This CDR3 region has 14 residues. The germline gives CDR1 SGHRS, CDR2 YFSETQ. The ends were cut back, 7 bases at V and 1 base at J, with 15 bases in the middle. The CDR3 loop is CASRGTGISYEQYF. The CDR3 region has the DNA TGCGCCAGCCGCGGGACTGGAATATCCTACGAGCAGTACTTC.

The chain recombines TRBV7-8 with TRBJ2-7, with 11 bases identical to TRBD2. Germline V lookup: CDR1 SGHVS, CDR2 FQNEAQ. V trimming: 2 bases; J trimming: 0 bases; junction bases outside the gene matches: 0. CDR3 length equals 15 residues. The CDR3 is CASSLTSGGSYEQYF. The DNA of the CDR3 is TGTGCCAGCAGCTTAACTAGCGGGGGCTCCTACGAGCAGTACTTC.

J is TRBJ2-5 and V is TRBV4-1, with D perhaps matching TRBD2 (5 bases). Trimming removed 4 bases from V and 1 base from J, with 19 bases in between. The CDR3 contains 17 residues. In germline, CDR1 is MGHRA, CDR2 YSYEKL. The CDR3 region has the DNA TGCGCCAGCAGCCGAGAGGGCCAGCTTTTCACCCAAGAGACCCAGTACTTC. It encodes CASSREGQLFTQETQYF.

This sequence joins TRBV6-5 and TRBJ2-3; tentative D call: TRBD1 (5 bases). CDR1 is MNHEY and CDR2 is SVGAGI in the germline V gene. Trimming left V 6 bases short and J 3 bases short, with 13 bases between. The CDR3 extends over 14 amino acids. This CDR3 reads CASSRRTRTDTQYF. The DNA for the CDR3 is TGTGCCAGCAGCCGCCGGACACGGACAGATACGCAGTATTTT.

This clone was seen a single time. The chain uses TRBV6-1 and TRBJ1-5; D not resolved. Germline V gene data show CDR1 as MNHNS and CDR2 as SASEGT. The CDR3 has 15 residues. V lost 4 bases and J 2 bases, leaving 12 bases between the germline ends. CDR3 nucleotides: TGTGCCAGCAGTGGCCTCCGGGTGGGCAATCAGCCCCAGCATTTT. Residues: CASSGLRVGNQPQHF.

J is TRBJ2-4 and V is TRBV11-2; the D gene is possibly TRBD2 (6 bases). Trimming removed 4 bases at V and 0 bases at J, with 7 bases between. This CDR3 comprises 14 residues. Per the germline V gene, CDR1 is SGHAT and CDR2 is FQNNGV. Written as DNA, the CDR3 is TGTGCCAGCAGCTCGGGACTAGCCAAAAACATTCAGTACTTC. Translated, it gives CASSSGLAKNIQYF.

The chain joins TRBV7-8 to TRBJ2-5; D possibly corresponds to TRBD2 (7 bases). The CDR3 runs to 15 residues. V was pared by 3 bases and J by 3 bases, with 14 bases between. Germline assignment: CDR1 SGHVS and CDR2 FQNEAQ. The CDR3 loop reads CASSLSGGQKETQYF. The CDR3 DNA sequence: TGTGCCAGCAGCTTGTCGGGAGGACAGAAAGAGACCCAGTACTTC. The full variable domain, rest sourced from reference TRBV7-8 and TRBJ2-5, is GAGVSQSPRYKVAKRGQDVALRCDPISGHVSLFWYQQALGQGPEFLTYFQNEAQLDKSGLPSDRFFAERPEGSVSTLKIQRTQQEDSAVYLCASSLSGGQKETQYFGPGTRLLVL.

This clone appeared once. V gene TRBV10-3 combines with J gene TRBJ1-1, with D unresolved. This CDR3 is built from 14 residues. Germline CDR1 is ENHRY and CDR2 is SYGVKD. V lost 2 bases, J lost 1 base, and 8 bases lay in between. CDR3 in amino acids: CAISEELKNTEAFF. The CDR3 DNA follows: TGTGCCATCAGTGAGGAACTGAAGAACACTGAAGCTTTCTTT.

The V call is TRBV11-2, the J call TRBJ2-2; the match to TRBD2 covers 10 bases. CDR1 is SGHAT and CDR2 is FQNNGV in the germline V gene. V lost 1 base to trimming and J lost 5 bases; unmatched junction nucleotides: 10. This CDR3 region has 18 residues. CDR3 sequence reads: CASSLVILAGVGTGELFF. The CDR3 nucleotides read TGTGCCAGCAGCTTAGTAATCCTAGCGGGAGTTGGGACCGGGGAGCTGTTTTTT.

The V gene is TRBV5-1, the J gene TRBJ2-3; D uncertain. Germline loops: CDR1 SGHRS, CDR2 YFSETQ. The CDR3 loop spans 14 amino acids. Trimming pared 0 bases from V and 4 bases from J, leaving 9 bases between. DNA for the CDR3: TGCGCCAGCAGCTTGGCTCAGGTGGCAGATACGCAGTATTTT. Its translation: CASSLAQVADTQYF.

The chain uses TRBV2 and TRBJ2-2; 11 nucleotides align to TRBD2. The V and J ends lost 4 bases and 7 bases, in that order; junction bases with no gene match: 2. Germline V CDR1 and CDR2: SNHLY, FYNNEI. This CDR3 comprises 14 residues. The CDR3 nucleotides are TGTGCCAGCAGTGTACTAGCGGGAGTCGGGGAGCTGTTTTTT. It codes for CASSVLAGVGELFF. Complete variable domain (other parts from reference TRBV2 and TRBJ2-2): EPEVTQTPSHQVTQMGQEVILRCVPISNHLYFYWYRQILGQKVEFLVSFYNNEISEKSEIFDDQFSVERPDGSNFTLKIRSTKLEDSAMYFCASSVLAGVGELFFGEGSRLTVL.

V gene TRBV6-5 combines with J gene TRBJ2-5; a weak D match, TRBD2 (5 bases). The DNA matches TRBJ2-7 better at its end, which makes the J call doubtful. The CDR3 sequence is 15 residues long. The germline gives CDR1 MNHEY, CDR2 SVGAGI. The CDR3 here is CASSSPGVGVYEQYF. The CDR3 nucleotides are TGTGCCAGCAGTTCCCCCGGGGTCGGGGTATACGAGCAGTACTTC.

The chain has TRBV9 and TRBJ2-7; a possible D gene is TRBD2 (6 bases). V lost 2 bases and J lost 0, with 9 bases in between. The CDR3 has 14 residues. Germline values: CDR1 SGDLS, CDR2 YYNGEE. CDR3 protein: CASSVGTFSYEQYF. The CDR3 nucleotides are TGTGCCAGCAGCGTCGGGACTTTCTCCTACGAGCAGTACTTC.

J is TRBJ1-2 and V is TRBV15; no reliable D call. The germline V and J ends were trimmed by 2 bases and 8 bases, with 12 bases remaining between them. The CDR3 loop spans 13 amino acids. Germline V lookup: CDR1 LNHNV, CDR2 YYDKDF (reference sequence). DNA of the CDR3: TGTGCCACCAGCAGATCCTACGGACCCGGCTACACCTTC. Translating it yields CATSRSYGPGYTF. The full variable domain, its missing parts supplied by reference TRBV15 and TRBJ1-2, is DAMVIQNPRYQVTQFGKPVTLSCSQTLNHNVMYWYQQKSSQAPKLLFHYYDKDFNNEADTPDNFQSRRPNTSFCFLDIRSPGLGDTAMYLCATSRSYGPGYTFGSGTRLTVV.

This chain connects TRBV6-5 to TRBJ1-4; the match to TRBD1 covers 8 bases. Per the germline V gene, CDR1 is MNHEY and CDR2 is SVGAGI. V shed 8 bases, J shed 8 bases, and the junction held 10 bases outside the gene matches. The CDR3 contains 14 residues. The CDR3 spells CASGPQGAQEKLFF. The DNA of the CDR3 is TGTGCCAGCGGACCTCAGGGGGCGCAGGAAAAACTGTTTTTT.

The gene calls are TRBV2 and TRBJ2-5; D is perhaps TRBD1 (6 bases). This CDR3 is 14 amino acids long. With 4 bases removed from V and 1 base from J, the gap between germline ends came to 10 bases. Germline V lookup: CDR1 SNHLY, CDR2 FYNNEI. The CDR3 reads CASSAGTFQETQYF. The CDR3 coding sequence is TGTGCCAGCAGTGCAGGGACATTCCAAGAGACCCAGTACTTC.

There are a few counts of this clone. This chain connects TRBV7-2 to TRBJ2-7; D not certain. V was cut by 4 bases and J by 4 bases, with 8 bases left in between. Germline CDR1 and CDR2: SGHTA and FQGNSA. The CDR3 contains 12 residues. CDR3 sequence reads: CASSSIFYEQYF. The CDR3 nucleotides are TGTGCCAGCAGCTCGATCTTTTACGAGCAGTACTTC.